The next 4 T cell receptor beta chains were all read from a single sample in a study of blood T cell repertoires in COVID-19. Repertoires were generated with immunoSEQ multiplex PCR, while TCRdb's copy carries only in-frame clones and drops some. The sample yields approximately 480,000 clones, roughly nine tenths seen once. The source material was peripheral blood. Source of these receptors: a man in his late teens or twenties with COVID-19, enrolled during active disease.

V usage is TRBV11-3 and J usage is TRBJ2-7; TRBD2 matches 7 bases. The CDR3 contains 16 residues. The germline V gene encodes CDR1 SGHNT and CDR2 YENEEA. V was pared by 2 bases and J by 0 bases, with 7 bases of the junction left unmatched. CDR3 amino acids: CASSLTGTGGSYEQYF. CDR3 coding DNA: TGTGCCAGCAGCTTAACGGGGACGGGGGGCTCCTACGAGCAGTACTTC.

The rearrangement links TRBV19 to TRBJ1-3; D is unclear. The germline V gene encodes CDR1 LNHDA and CDR2 SQIVND (reference sequence). This CDR3 contains 16 residues. The ends were cut back, 1 base at V and 5 bases at J, with 15 bases in the middle. The CDR3 nucleotides are TGTGCCAGTAGTATAGCTCACCGGGATTTTAGAAACACCATATATTTT. Its protein product is CASSIAHRDFRNTIYF.

The rearrangement joins TRBV5-1 to TRBJ2-7; 7 bases are shared with TRBD2. The CDR3 sequence is 14 residues long. The V and J ends lost 4 bases and 3 bases, in that order; junction bases with no gene match: 7. Germline V gene sequence: CDR1 SGHRS, CDR2 YFSETQ. CDR3 in DNA: TGCGCCAGCAGCGGGAGGGACGCTATCTACGAGCAGTACTTC. It encodes CASSGRDAIYEQYF.

The CDR3 nucleotides read TGTGCCAGCAGTTACTTCGGCGCGGGGGGGTCCTACAATGAGCAGTTCTTC. The encoded protein is CASSYFGAGGSYNEQFF. This sequence joins TRBV6-2 or TRBV6-3 and TRBJ2-1, with TRBD2 matching over 9 bases. J was trimmed by 1 base and V by 1 base; bases with no gene match: 5. This CDR3 is built from 17 residues. Looked up from germline, CDR1 is MNHEY and CDR2 is SVGEGT.